This T cell receptor beta chain was recorded in a study of T cells in severe cutaneous drug reactions (dated by TCRdb to between 2017 and 2020). For the study in its entirety: Between about 2011 and 2018, patients were recruited from Taiwan, Thailand and a European registry network. Bulk TCR sequencing was combined with single-cell sequencing, quantitative PCR validation, functional assays and transgenic mouse experiments. Only patients with a probable or definite SJS/TEN or DRESS diagnosis by RegiSCAR criteria were enrolled. Blister fluids/cells, PBMC and other biological samples were taken from patients in the acute stage or the recovery stage. The Naranjo algorithm and the ALDEN drug causality algorithm were used to identify the culprit drug. The libraries were made with iRepertoire multiplex PCR, and the authors referred to a comparison in which iRepertoire and 5' RACE methods, with or without UMI, captured abundant clonotypes to a similar degree.

The research as a whole found: Although undetectable or scarce in tolerant-control and healthy-donor PBMC, a public TCRbeta CDR3 was found in all seven CBZ-SJS/TEN blister samples, at a mean of roughly 13%. The authors noted that whether the public TCR generalizes to SJS/TEN caused by other drugs still needs further study. TRBV12-4 usage was strongly increased in CBZ-SJS/TEN patients, averaging about 30% in blister cells and 4.5% to 5% in PBMC.

With no count recorded, this clonotype is classed as medium-sized (0.01 to 0.1%) from frequency. The clone's antigen remains unknown. Sequenced donors were patients with carbamazepine-induced Stevens-Johnson syndrome or toxic epidermal necrolysis (CBZ-SJS/TEN). The peripheral blood repertoires were obtained from CBZ-SJS/TEN patients of Han Chinese origin (roughly five) and European origin (roughly 6). To look for drug-specific clonotypes, next-generation sequencing was used to profile the T cell receptor repertoires of patients with drug-induced severe cutaneous adverse reactions. RNA was isolated either from blister cells of skin lesions or from peripheral blood mononuclear cells. Library preparation used the iRepertoire multiplex PCR system with TCR subtype-specific primers for both bulk and single-cell sequencing. Multiplex PCR with primers aimed at the V, D and J gene regions produced the bulk TCR beta libraries. Each sample contributed roughly 95-550 ng of RNA as input for preparing the bulk TCR library. An Illumina MiSeq was used to sequence the bulk TCR beta amplicons. In the authors' own workflow: Sample misassignments and low-quality sequencing reads were filtered out during quality control steps. The CDR3 was defined as the amino acids lying between the Y[YFLI]C motif of the V gene and the [FW]GXGT motif of the J segment. CDR3 clonotypes and TRBV and TRBJ gene assignments were based on the IMGT database. For each sample, TRBV expression was normalized against the mean for the same gene in PBMC from more than 40 healthy donors. Once TCRdb had reprocessed the reads, it stored one entry per CDR3 protein sequence and supplied no DNA. V and J calls and clone size were set by TCRdb, not the authors. The sample's own table lists some 2,000 distinct CDR3 sequences. The ten largest clones add up to around 32% of the sample.

The cysteine opens and the phenylalanine closes a CDR3 of 15 amino acids. No nucleotide data were recorded. Sequences SGHTA (CDR1) and FQGNSA (CDR2) are obtained from the germline V gene. Sequenced input: PBMCs. The receptor was derived from a human donor with Stevens-Johnson syndrome, a severe cutaneous drug reaction. The receptor chain draws on TRBV7-2 and TRBJ2-1; TCRdb returns TRBD1, unconfirmable since there is no DNA. CDR3 sequence: CASSLDGGGYNEQFF.